Listed below are T cell receptor beta chains from one sample, sequenced in a study of cytomegalovirus exposure and HLA in healthy donors. Clones were sequenced by immunoSEQ multiplex PCR, and TCRdb holds only the in-frame ones, with some missing. This table has some 51,000 clones, approximately 71% appearing once. Sample: PBMCs. The source is a middle-aged man in good health and CMV-seropositive. The CDR3 runs from the conserved cysteine through the conserved F or W. D genes are given only for firm matches. Where a row states a size, it is once, few, many or the class of an expanded clone; other rows omit it.

v_call,d_call,clone_size,j_call,cdr3_aa,cdr3_nt
TRBV1,.,.,TRBJ2-7,CTSSSNQYEQYF,TGCACCAGCAGCTCAAACCAGTACGAGCAGTACTTC
TRBV5-1,TRBD1,.,TRBJ1-1,CASRSEGAEAFF,TGCGCCAGCAGAAGCGAGGGGGCCGAAGCTTTCTTT
TRBV27,.,.,TRBJ1-1,CASSASDSLNTEAFF,TGTGCCAGCAGTGCCTCGGACAGTTTGAACACTGAAGCTTTCTTT
TRBV6-1,.,.,TRBJ1-3,CASSEDRFSGNTIYF,TGTGCCAGCAGTGAAGACCGGTTCTCTGGAAACACCATATATTTT
TRBV6-5,.,.,TRBJ1-5,CASSPSGGDGQPQHF,TGTGCCAGCAGTCCGTCGGGGGGCGATGGCCAGCCCCAGCATTTT
TRBV2,TRBD1,few,TRBJ2-3,CASRLDRGTDTQYF,TGTGCCAGCAGACTGGACAGGGGCACAGATACGCAGTATTTT
TRBV7-3,.,.,TRBJ1-1,CASSWTPNTEAFF,TGTGCCAGCAGTTGGACACCAAACACTGAAGCTTTCTTT
TRBV29-1,TRBD1,.,TRBJ1-2,CSVVTGELWYGYTF,TGCAGCGTTGTTACAGGGGAATTATGGTATGGCTACACCTTC
TRBV7-2,TRBD1,.,TRBJ1-4,CASSLNPGGTNEKLFF,TGTGCCAGCAGCTTGAACCCAGGGGGCACTAATGAAAAACTGTTTTTT
TRBV5-6,.,few,TRBJ1-1,CASSLGLLNTEAFF,TGTGCCAGCAGCTTGGGCCTACTGAACACTGAAGCTTTCTTT
TRBV27,TRBD1,.,TRBJ1-2,CASSSRTGFNYGYTF,TGTGCCAGCAGTTCCAGGACAGGGTTTAACTATGGCTACACCTTC
TRBV2,TRBD2,.,TRBJ2-6,CASSERTSTTGANVLTF,TGTGCCAGCAGTGAGAGGACTAGCACCACGGGGGCCAACGTCCTGACTTTC
TRBV19,.,.,TRBJ2-2,CASMRDSDTGELFF,TGTGCCAGTATGCGGGACTCGGACACCGGGGAGCTGTTTTTT
TRBV5-4,.,.,TRBJ2-3,CASSPSLPDTQYF,TGTGCCAGCAGCCCTAGCCTTCCAGATACGCAGTATTTT
TRBV19,.,few,TRBJ2-1,CASSIDSPGVEQFF,TGTGCCAGTAGTATAGATTCCCCAGGGGTTGAGCAGTTCTTC
TRBV7-8,TRBD1,.,TRBJ2-7,CASCRGQGDEQYF,TGTGCCAGCTGCCGGGGACAGGGAGACGAGCAGTACTTC
TRBV6-5,TRBD1,.,TRBJ2-2,CASTADRDGTGELFF,TGTGCCAGCACCGCGGACAGGGATGGCACCGGGGAGCTGTTTTTT
TRBV9,TRBD2,.,TRBJ2-1,CASSVVGTSVPFF,TGTGCCAGCAGCGTAGTAGGGACTAGCGTTCCGTTCTTC
TRBV30,.,.,TRBJ1-5,CAWRGGSGQPQHF,TGTGCCTGGAGGGGGGGGTCCGGTCAGCCCCAGCATTTT
TRBV6-5,.,.,TRBJ1-1,CASSRDYLNTEAFF,TGTGCCAGCAGTAGGGACTACCTGAACACTGAAGCTTTCTTT
TRBV9,.,few,TRBJ2-1,CASSVGQINEQFF,TGTGCCAGCAGCGTAGGCCAGATAAATGAGCAGTTCTTC
TRBV6-5,.,.,TRBJ1-1,CASSFPGSTEAFF,TGTGCCAGCAGTTTCCCGGGAAGCACTGAAGCTTTCTTT
TRBV5-6,.,.,TRBJ2-7,CASSLLSSGESSYEQYF,TGTGCCAGCAGCTTGTTATCCAGTGGGGAGAGCTCCTACGAGCAGTACTTC
TRBV6-5,TRBD2,few,TRBJ2-5,CASSYSAGGQETQYF,TGTGCCAGCAGTTACTCGGCGGGGGGACAAGAGACCCAGTACTTC
TRBV7-2,.,.,TRBJ1-3,CASSSDSSGNTIYF,TGTGCCAGCAGCTCCGACAGCTCTGGAAACACCATATATTTT
TRBV4-2,.,few,TRBJ1-2,CASSQGGTNYGYTF,TGTGCCAGCAGCCAAGGAGGGACTAACTATGGCTACACCTTC
TRBV7-9,TRBD2,.,TRBJ2-1,CASSSSGPYNEQFF,TGTGCCAGCAGTTCTAGCGGGCCCTACAATGAGCAGTTCTTC